The 30 T cell receptor beta chains reported below all come from one sample, sequenced in a study of cytomegalovirus exposure and HLA in healthy donors. Vbeta (60) and Jbeta (13) primers were used in the PCR. This table comes from immunoSEQ multiplex PCR, and its TCRdb copy is limited to in-frame clones, with some not included. Of roughly 150,000 clones in the sample, 73% are singletons; the top ten hold about 5%. Sequencing was carried out using PBMCs. The source is a woman younger than 30 in good health and CMV-seropositive.

V usage is TRBV9 and J usage is TRBJ1-6; 9 bases map to TRBD1. The germline CDR1 and CDR2 sequences are SGDLS and YYNGEE. The V segment lost 3 bases and the J segment 9 bases; nucleotides outside the gene matches: 7. CDR3 length equals 15 residues. The DNA of the CDR3 is TGTGCCAGCAGCGGAACGGGACAGGGACTTTCACCCCTCCACTTT. Translated: CASSGTGQGLSPLHF.

The V call is TRBV10-3, the J call TRBJ1-1; a weak D match, TRBD1 (6 bases). V dropped 0 bases and J dropped 4 bases, with 15 bases sitting between them. The V gene's germline CDR1 is ENHRY and CDR2 SYGVKD. This CDR3 has 16 amino acids. As DNA, the CDR3 is TGTGCCATCAGTGAGTCAACAGGGCAGGGTGGCACTGAAGCTTTCTTT. Residues: CAISESTGQGGTEAFF.

This clone was counted once. The chain combines TRBV5-1 with TRBJ2-2; no clear D gene. Germline values: CDR1 SGHRS, CDR2 YFSETQ. The V end lost 0 bases, the J end lost 0 bases, and 6 bases lay between the germline ends. This CDR3 is 15 amino acids long. The CDR3 is CASSLAYSNTGELFF. In nucleotides, the CDR3 is TGCGCCAGCAGCTTGGCCTATTCGAACACCGGGGAGCTGTTTTTT.

The J gene is TRBJ1-1, the V gene TRBV5-6; the match to TRBD1 covers 9 bases. J was trimmed by 4 bases and V by 5 bases; bases with no gene match: 3. The CDR3 runs 13 residues. Germline V gene sequence: CDR1 SGHDT, CDR2 YYEEEE. This CDR3 is CASRRQGGTEAFF. The CDR3 bases are TGTGCCAGCAGAAGACAGGGGGGCACTGAAGCTTTCTTT.

This clone was observed a few times. V usage is TRBV5-6 and J usage is TRBJ1-4; no firm D call. The CDR3 spans 14 residues. The germline CDR1 and CDR2 sequences are SGHDT and YYEEEE. V gave up 1 base and J gave up 2 bases, with 6 bases separating them. The CDR3 sequence: CASSLWQTNEKLFF. The CDR3 nucleotides read TGTGCCAGCAGCTTGTGGCAGACTAATGAAAAACTGTTTTTT.

This clone came up a few times. The junction differs from germline at one of its ends, possibly a read error. This chain links TRBV7-7 with TRBJ2-5; 9 positions agree with TRBD1. Germline CDR1 and CDR2: SSHAT and FNYEAQ (reference sequence). The CDR3 runs 15 residues. CDR3: CASSLEGTGQETQYF. The CDR3 DNA is TGTGCTAGCAGCTTAGAAGGGACAGGGCAAGAGACCCAGTACTTC.

J is TRBJ1-4 and V is TRBV4-2; 9 bases agree with TRBD1. The CDR3 extends over 16 amino acids. The germline V gene has CDR1 LGHNA and CDR2 YNFKEQ. V shed 0 bases and J 10 bases; nucleotides not matched to a gene: 9. CDR3 sequence: CASSQDEGTGSGKLFF. In DNA, the CDR3 is TGTGCCAGCAGCCAAGATGAAGGGACAGGGTCGGGAAAACTGTTTTTT.

The chain employs TRBV27 and TRBJ1-3; D unresolved. CDR1 is MNHEY, CDR2 SMNVEV, per germline (reference sequence). CDR3 size: 13 residues. V was trimmed by 2 bases and J by 3 bases, leaving 5 bases between them. The DNA of the CDR3 is TGTGCCAGCAGTTTAGCGGGTGGAAACACCATATATTTT. Its protein product is CASSLAGGNTIYF.

This chain joins TRBV4-1 and TRBJ1-1; 8 nucleotides match TRBD1. Trimming at V came to 1 base and at J to 2 bases, leaving 3 bases not matched to a gene. This CDR3 is built from 15 residues. Germline CDR1 MGHRA, CDR2 YSYEKL. The CDR3 nucleotides are TGCGCCAGCAGCCAAGTGGACAGGGATAACACTGAAGCTTTCTTT. Translating it yields CASSQVDRDNTEAFF.

The rearrangement joins TRBV5-4 to TRBJ2-7, with TRBD2 matching over 8 bases. The CDR3 spans 12 residues. With 2 bases clipped from V and 6 bases from J, the junction kept 1 base outside the gene matches. Germline-derived CDR1 and CDR2 are SGHNT and YYREEE (reference sequence). For the CDR3, the DNA is TGTGCCAGCAGCTTACTAGCGGCCGAGCAGTACTTC. This sequence encodes CASSLLAAEQYF.

This clone was observed a single time. This chain connects TRBV28 to TRBJ1-2; TRBD1 matches 7 bases. Germline loops: CDR1 MDHEN, CDR2 SYDVKM. The CDR3 spans 11 residues. V dropped 6 bases and J dropped 7; count of bases not matched to a gene: 2. The CDR3 spells CASRQGSGYTF. The DNA for the CDR3 is TGTGCCAGCAGACAGGGGAGTGGCTACACCTTC.

This clone occurred a few times. CDR3 loop: CASTSGGYQETQYF. CDR3 DNA: TGTGCCAGCACATCTGGGGGCTACCAAGAGACCCAGTACTTC. The chain links TRBV6-5 to TRBJ2-5; D perhaps matches TRBD1 (6 bases). The CDR3 spans 14 residues. The V and J ends lost 7 bases and 0 bases respectively, with 12 bases between them. Germline values: CDR1 MNHEY, CDR2 SVGAGI.

As for this clone: Other DNA sequences from this sample encode an identical CDR3 as well. This chain links TRBV5-1 with TRBJ2-1, with 9 bases aligning to TRBD2. This CDR3 contains 15 residues. J gave up 5 bases and V 1 base, and 4 bases lay outside the gene matches. In germline, CDR1 is SGHRS, CDR2 YFSETQ. CDR3 residues: CASSLRASGDNEQFF. In DNA, the CDR3 is TGCGCCAGCAGCTTGCGAGCTAGCGGGGACAATGAGCAGTTCTTC.

The gene calls are TRBV5-4 and TRBJ2-1; maybe TRBD1 (5 bases). The germline V gene encodes CDR1 SGHNT and CDR2 YYREEE (reference sequence). Trimming shortened V by 2 bases and J by 7 bases, and 7 bases separated the two germline ends. This CDR3 has 12 amino acids. The CDR3: CASSLTGNEQFF. The CDR3 DNA is TGTGCCAGCAGCTTAACAGGTAATGAGCAGTTCTTC. Full variable domain (outside the CDR3, taken from reference TRBV5-4 and TRBJ2-1): ETGVTQSPTHLIKTRGQQVTLRCSSQSGHNTVSWYQQALGQGPQFIFQYYREEENGRGNFPPRFSGLQFPNYSSELNVNALELDDSALYLCASSLTGNEQFFGPGTRLTVL.

The V and J genes are TRBV9 and TRBJ2-7, with D possibly being TRBD1 (5 bases). Germline lookup yields CDR1 SGDLS and CDR2 YYNGEE. Trimming pared 0 bases from V and 6 bases from J, leaving 13 bases between. This CDR3 contains 14 residues. The CDR3 DNA follows: TGTGCCAGCAGCGTAGACCCAGGGTTAGGCGAGCAGTACTTC. The encoded protein is CASSVDPGLGEQYF.

CDR3 residues: CASSQLPSVNEQFF. DNA for the CDR3: TGTGCCAGCAGCCAGCTCCCTAGCGTTAATGAGCAGTTCTTC. The rearrangement uses TRBV7-2 and TRBJ2-1; a possible D gene is TRBD2 (6 bases). The length of the CDR3 is 14 residues. CDR1 and CDR2 from the germline V gene are SGHTA and FQGNSA. V gave up 5 bases and J gave up 7 bases, with 15 bases separating them.

The chain has TRBV4-2 and TRBJ1-2; 9 positions match TRBD1. The germline gives CDR1 LGHNA, CDR2 YNFKEQ. The J segment lost 0 bases and the V segment lost 1 base, leaving 3 bases of the junction unmatched. The CDR3 has 16 residues. CDR3 sequence: CASSQGGQGTNYGYTF. CDR3 DNA: TGTGCCAGCAGCCAAGGCGGACAGGGGACTAACTATGGCTACACCTTC.

This chain links TRBV6-5 with TRBJ1-3; 7 positions agree with TRBD1. CDR1 MNHEY and CDR2 SVGAGI come from the germline V gene. V lost 6 bases and J lost 4; bases outside the gene matches: 6. This CDR3 has 14 amino acids. The CDR3 nucleotides are TGTGCCAGCAGACGAGACAGGGCCGGAAACACCATATATTTT. Translating gives CASRRDRAGNTIYF.

V is TRBV28 and J is TRBJ2-6; the match to TRBD2 covers 7 bases. CDR1 and CDR2 from the germline V gene are MDHEN and SYDVKM. After removal of 3 bases from V and 0 bases from J, the junction contained 5 bases not matched to a gene. The CDR3 contains 17 residues. CDR3 protein: CASSFGGVNSGANVLTF. DNA for the CDR3: TGTGCCAGCAGTTTTGGGGGGGTGAACTCTGGGGCCAACGTCCTGACTTTC.

This clone was seen just once. This chain connects TRBV15 to TRBJ2-7, with TRBD2 matching over 8 bases. CDR3 size: 15 residues. V shed 4 bases and J 1 base; nucleotides not matched to a gene: 6. Germline CDR1 is LNHNV and CDR2 is YYDKDF (reference sequence). The CDR3 bases are TGTGCCACCAGCACATTTCCGGGGGGGTCCTACGAGCAGTACTTC. Translation: CATSTFPGGSYEQYF.

The gene calls are TRBV6-5 and TRBJ2-3; 8 nucleotides align to TRBD2. The V gene end was trimmed by 6 bases and the J gene end by 4 bases; junction bases not matched to a gene: 9. The CDR3 contains 15 residues. Germline V gene data show CDR1 as MNHEY and CDR2 as SVGAGI. The CDR3 is CASRVNPGGADTQYF. The CDR3 region has the DNA TGTGCCAGCAGAGTTAACCCCGGGGGGGCAGATACGCAGTATTTT.

The rearrangement links TRBV2 to TRBJ2-3, with 7 bases matching TRBD2. The germline CDR1 and CDR2 sequences are SNHLY and FYNNEI. CDR3 length: 15 amino acids. Germline trimming cut 7 bases from V and 2 bases from J; bases unmatched to any gene: 9. CDR3 sequence (DNA): TGTGCCAGCAAGCGGCGAAGCGGGGACACAGATACGCAGTATTTT. Its translation is CASKRRSGDTDTQYF.

On this clone: Other DNA sequences within the sample encode an identical CDR3. The chain has TRBV6-4 and TRBJ2-3; 14 bases fit TRBD2. This CDR3 is 16 amino acids long. Unmatched junction bases numbered 0, after V lost 0 bases and J lost 4 bases. The germline gives CDR1 MRHNA, CDR2 SNTAGT. CDR3 nucleotide sequence: TGTGCCAGCAGTGACTCGACTAGCGGGGGGGCAGATACGCAGTATTTT. Protein product: CASSDSTSGGADTQYF.

This clone has only a few counts. The chain joins TRBV10-3 to TRBJ2-7, with 8 bases that match TRBD1. The CDR3 is made up of 15 amino acids. Germline V gene sequence: CDR1 ENHRY, CDR2 SYGVKD. J was trimmed by 0 bases and V by 4 bases; bases with no gene match: 5. The CDR3 reads CAISGGDRSSYEQYF. In nucleotides, the CDR3 is TGTGCCATCAGTGGGGGGGACAGGAGCTCCTACGAGCAGTACTTC.

J is TRBJ2-7 and V is TRBV9; D remains ambiguous. The CDR3 consists of 13 residues. CDR1 is SGDLS and CDR2 is YYNGEE in the germline V gene. With 0 bases removed from V and 4 bases from J, the gap between germline ends came to 8 bases. As DNA, the CDR3 is TGTGCCAGCAGCGTAGCAGGTGAATACGAGCAGTACTTC. Translation gives CASSVAGEYEQYF.

The chain is built from TRBV6-5 and TRBJ1-1; 11 nucleotides match TRBD1. The CDR3 is made up of 14 amino acids. Trimming took 10 bases from V and 0 from J; bases not matched to a gene: 4. Germline-derived CDR1 and CDR2 are MNHEY and SVGAGI. CDR3 coding DNA: TGTGCCACCCGGGACAGGGGGATGAACACTGAAGCTTTCTTT. As protein: CATRDRGMNTEAFF.

This chain joins TRBV29-1 and TRBJ2-3; TRBD2 agrees at 9 bases. CDR1 and CDR2 (germline): SQVTM, ANQGSEA. This CDR3 is 17 amino acids long. The V segment lost 4 bases and the J segment 6 bases; nucleotides outside the gene matches: 17. In nucleotides, the CDR3 is TGCAGCGTTGGGGGGGCGGTGGATAGCGGGGGTGCCGATACGCAGTATTTT. It encodes CSVGGAVDSGGADTQYF.

The gene calls are TRBV2 and TRBJ2-2; TRBD1 matches 9 bases. V gave up 3 bases and J gave up 7 bases; unmatched junction bases: 6. This CDR3 contains 15 residues. Germline V gives CDR1 SNHLY, CDR2 FYNNEI. The CDR3 is CASSEFGTGLGELFF. CDR3 bases: TGTGCCAGCAGTGAGTTCGGGACAGGGCTCGGGGAGCTGTTTTTT.

The V gene is TRBV6-8, the J gene TRBJ1-1; no definite D call. Trimming took off 8 bases at V and 0 bases at J, with 22 bases between the two ends. The CDR3 sequence is 17 residues long. The germline V gene encodes CDR1 MNHGY and CDR2 SAAAGT. The chain's CDR3 is CASLKPTIGHMNTEAFF. CDR3 coding DNA: TGTGCCAGCCTGAAACCTACTATAGGCCATATGAACACTGAAGCTTTCTTT.

The chain links TRBV19 to TRBJ2-7, with D possibly being TRBD2 (5 bases). From germline, CDR1 is LNHDA and CDR2 SQIVND (reference sequence). Trimming stripped 3 bases from V and 0 bases from J, with 9 bases between. The CDR3 is 14 residues long. The CDR3 nucleotides are TGTGCCAGTAGTATCGTGGGGAGCTCCTACGAGCAGTACTTC. Translation: CASSIVGSSYEQYF.